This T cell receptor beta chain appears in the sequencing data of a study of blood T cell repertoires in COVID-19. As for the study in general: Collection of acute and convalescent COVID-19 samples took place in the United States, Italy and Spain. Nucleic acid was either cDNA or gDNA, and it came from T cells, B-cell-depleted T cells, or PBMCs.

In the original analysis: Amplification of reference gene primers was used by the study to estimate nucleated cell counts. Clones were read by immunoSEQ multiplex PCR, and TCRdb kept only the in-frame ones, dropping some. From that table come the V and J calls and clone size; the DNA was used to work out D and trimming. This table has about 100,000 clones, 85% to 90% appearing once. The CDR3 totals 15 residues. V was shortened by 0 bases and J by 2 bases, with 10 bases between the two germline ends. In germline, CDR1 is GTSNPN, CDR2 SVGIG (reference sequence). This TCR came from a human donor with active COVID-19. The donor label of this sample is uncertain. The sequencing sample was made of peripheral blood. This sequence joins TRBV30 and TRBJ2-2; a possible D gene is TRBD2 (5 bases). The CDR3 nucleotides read TGTGCCTGGAGTGTACGCGGGCATAACACCGGGGAGCTGTTTTTT. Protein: CAWSVRGHNTGELFF.